The rows below give T cell receptor beta chains drawn from one sample of a study of shared clonotypes between healthy human individuals. Sequencing used immunoSEQ multiplex PCR; TCRdb keeps in-frame clones, though not all of them. The sample has roughly 1 million clones, approximately 76% seen once. Specimen: memory CD4+ T cells sorted from blood. The receptors were gathered from a man aged 18 to 29 in good health. Both conserved end residues are part of each CDR3. D genes are given only for firm matches. Size tells how often a clone was seen (once, few, many) or the class of an expanded clone, and some rows leave it out.

V gene	clone size	D gene	J gene	CDR3 protein	CDR3 DNA
TRBV7-2	NA	NA	TRBJ1-2	CASSLVGRINSAYGYTF	TGTGCCAGCAGCTTAGTAGGCAGGATAAATAGCGCCTATGGCTACACCTTC
TRBV5-1	many	NA	TRBJ1-6	CASSLVQGGNSPLHF	TGCGCCAGCAGCTTGGTCCAGGGAGGTAATTCACCCCTCCACTTT
TRBV5-6	NA	TRBD1	TRBJ1-2	CASSFVDRDSNYGYTF	TGTGCCAGCAGCTTCGTAGACAGGGACTCTAACTATGGCTACACCTTC
TRBV19	NA	TRBD1	TRBJ2-5	CASSRQGVAQETQYF	TGTGCCAGTAGTAGACAGGGGGTGGCCCAAGAGACCCAGTACTTC
TRBV28	NA	NA	TRBJ2-1	CASSLKGNEQFF	TGTGCCAGCAGTTTAAAGGGCAATGAGCAGTTCTTC
TRBV10-3	once	NA	TRBJ2-1	CAISEGRGAKDEQFF	TGTGCCATCAGTGAGGGACGGGGGGCAAAGGATGAGCAGTTCTTC
TRBV15	NA	TRBD2	TRBJ2-3	CATSRGGGDTDTQYF	TGTGCCACCAGCAGAGGCGGGGGGGACACAGATACGCAGTATTTT
TRBV6-4	NA	TRBD1	TRBJ2-1	CASSGQGMNEQFF	TGTGCCAGCAGCGGACAGGGGATGAATGAGCAGTTCTTC
TRBV18	NA	TRBD1	TRBJ1-2	CASSPGTANYGYTF	TGTGCCAGCTCACCCGGGACAGCTAACTATGGCTACACCTTC
TRBV4-1	NA	NA	TRBJ2-3	CASSPVNTDTQYF	TGCGCCAGCAGCCCCGTTAACACAGATACGCAGTATTTT
TRBV5-4	NA	TRBD1	TRBJ2-7	CASSFAGQGLVEQYF	TGTGCCAGCAGCTTCGCTGGACAGGGCCTGGTCGAGCAGTACTTC
TRBV5-1	NA	NA	TRBJ1-6	CASSLVADNSPLHF	TGCGCCAGCAGCTTGGTGGCGGATAATTCACCCCTCCACTTT
TRBV4-2	NA	NA	TRBJ1-5	CASSQDLSGESQPQHF	TGTGCCAGCAGCCAAGATCTGTCAGGGGAAAGTCAGCCCCAGCATTTT
TRBV30	NA	NA	TRBJ1-2	CAWSGGDGYTF	TGTGCCTGGAGTGGAGGGGATGGCTACACCTTC
TRBV6-1	few	NA	TRBJ1-1	CASIPGAGQRAFF	TGTGCCAGCATCCCAGGGGCCGGCCAACGAGCTTTCTTT
TRBV7-9	NA	NA	TRBJ2-7	CASSLEQRWHEQYF	TGTGCCAGCAGCTTAGAACAGCGCTGGCACGAGCAGTACTTC
TRBV6-1	NA	NA	TRBJ1-2	CASSEAGGGGYTF	TGTGCCAGCAGTGAAGCCGGAGGGGGTGGCTACACCTTC
TRBV7-9	NA	NA	TRBJ1-1	CASSFGFGGNTEAFF	TGTGCCAGCAGCTTTGGGTTTGGGGGTAACACTGAAGCTTTCTTT
TRBV30	NA	NA	TRBJ2-7	CAWSRGLGEQYF	TGTGCCTGGAGTCGGGGTTTGGGCGAGCAGTACTTC
TRBV10-3	once	NA	TRBJ2-2	CAIRDSPGGELFF	TGTGCCATCCGTGATTCCCCCGGCGGGGAGCTGTTTTTT
TRBV7-3	once	TRBD2	TRBJ2-1	CASSLTSGARNEQFF	TGTGCCAGCAGCCTTACTAGCGGGGCCCGCAATGAGCAGTTCTTC
TRBV4-3	NA	TRBD2	TRBJ2-3	CASSQVGTSGRDTQYF	TGCGCCAGCAGCCAAGTCGGGACTAGCGGGAGGGATACGCAGTATTTT